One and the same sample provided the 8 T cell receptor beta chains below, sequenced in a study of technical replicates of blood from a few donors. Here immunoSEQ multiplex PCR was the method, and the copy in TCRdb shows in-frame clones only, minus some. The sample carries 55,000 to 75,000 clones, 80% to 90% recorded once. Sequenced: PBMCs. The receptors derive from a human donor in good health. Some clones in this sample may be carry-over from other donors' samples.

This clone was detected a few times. CDR3: CASSRGWAAAYEQYF. CDR3 sequence (DNA): TGTGCCAGTAGTAGGGGCTGGGCGGCGGCTTACGAGCAGTACTTC. V is TRBV19 and J is TRBJ2-7; tentatively, D is TRBD1 (5 bases). Germline lookup yields CDR1 LNHDA and CDR2 SQIVND (reference sequence). Deletions cut 4 bases from V and 4 bases from J, with 17 bases between. The CDR3 runs 15 residues.

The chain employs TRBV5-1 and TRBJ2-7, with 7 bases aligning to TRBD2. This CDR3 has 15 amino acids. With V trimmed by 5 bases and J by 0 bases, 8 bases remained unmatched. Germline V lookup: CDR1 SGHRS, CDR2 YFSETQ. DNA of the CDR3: TGCGCCAGCAGTATCCGGGACTACAGCTCCTACGAGCAGTACTTC. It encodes CASSIRDYSSYEQYF. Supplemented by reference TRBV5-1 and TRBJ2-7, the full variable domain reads KAGVTQTPRYLIKTRGQQVTLSCSPISGHRSVSWYQQTPGQGLQFLFEYFSETQRNKGNFPGRFSGRQFSNSRSEMNVSTLELGDSALYLCASSIRDYSSYEQYFGPGTRLTVT.

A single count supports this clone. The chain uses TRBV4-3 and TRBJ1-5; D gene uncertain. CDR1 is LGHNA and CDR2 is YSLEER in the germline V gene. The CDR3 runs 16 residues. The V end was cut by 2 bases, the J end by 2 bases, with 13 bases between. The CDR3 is CASSQLYSGRNQPQHF. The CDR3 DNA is TGCGCCAGCAGCCAACTTTACAGTGGGCGCAATCAGCCCCAGCATTTT.

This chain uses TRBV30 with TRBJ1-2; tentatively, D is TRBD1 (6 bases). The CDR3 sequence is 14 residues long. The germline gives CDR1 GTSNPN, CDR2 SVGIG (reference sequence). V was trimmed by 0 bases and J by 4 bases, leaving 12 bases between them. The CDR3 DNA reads TGTGCCTGGAGTGTTGGGGGCAGGGCCTATGGCTACACCTTC. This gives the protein CAWSVGGRAYGYTF. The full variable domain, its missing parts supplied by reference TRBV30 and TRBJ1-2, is SQTIHQWPATLVQPVGSPLSLECTVEGTSNPNLYWYRQAAGRGLQLLFYSVGIGQISSEVPQNLSASRPQDRQFILSSKKLLLSDSGFYLCAWSVGGRAYGYTFGSGTRLTVV.

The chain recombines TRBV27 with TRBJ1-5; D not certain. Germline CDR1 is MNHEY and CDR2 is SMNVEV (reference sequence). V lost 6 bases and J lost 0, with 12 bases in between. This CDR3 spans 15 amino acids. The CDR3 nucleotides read TGTGCCAGCAGACACGTTCTAGATAGCAATCAGCCCCAGCATTTT. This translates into CASRHVLDSNQPQHF.

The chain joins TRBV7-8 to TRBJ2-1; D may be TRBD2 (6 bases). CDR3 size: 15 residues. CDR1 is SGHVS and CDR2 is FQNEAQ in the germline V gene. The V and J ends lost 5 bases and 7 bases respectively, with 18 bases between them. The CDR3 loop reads CASSPAGLTRNEQFF. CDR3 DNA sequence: TGTGCCAGCAGCCCCGCTGGACTAACACGGAATGAGCAGTTCTTC.

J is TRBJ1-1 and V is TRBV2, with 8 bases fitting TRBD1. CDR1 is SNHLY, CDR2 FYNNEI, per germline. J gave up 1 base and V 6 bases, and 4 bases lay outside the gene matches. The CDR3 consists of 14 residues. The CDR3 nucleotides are TGTGCCAGCAGGGCCAGGGGGCGGAACACTGAAGCTTTCTTT. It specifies CASRARGRNTEAFF.

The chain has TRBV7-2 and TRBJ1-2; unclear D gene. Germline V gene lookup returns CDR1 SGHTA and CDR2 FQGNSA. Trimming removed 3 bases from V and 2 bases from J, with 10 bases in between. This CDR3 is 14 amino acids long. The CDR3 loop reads CASSFSSRNYGYTF. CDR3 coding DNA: TGTGCCAGCAGCTTTAGCAGTAGGAACTATGGCTACACCTTC.